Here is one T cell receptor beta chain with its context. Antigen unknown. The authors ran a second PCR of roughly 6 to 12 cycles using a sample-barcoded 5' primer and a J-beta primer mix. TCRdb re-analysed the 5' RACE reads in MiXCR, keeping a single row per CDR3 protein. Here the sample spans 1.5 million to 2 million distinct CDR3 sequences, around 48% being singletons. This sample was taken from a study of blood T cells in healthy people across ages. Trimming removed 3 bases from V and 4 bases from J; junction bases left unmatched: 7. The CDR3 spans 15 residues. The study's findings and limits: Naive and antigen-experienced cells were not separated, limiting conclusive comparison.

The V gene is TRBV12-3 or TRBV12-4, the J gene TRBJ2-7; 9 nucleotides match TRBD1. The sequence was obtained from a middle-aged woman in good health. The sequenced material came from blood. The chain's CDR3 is CASSFSGQGWYEQYF. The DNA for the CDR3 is TGTGCCAGCAGTTTCTCGGGACAGGGCTGGTACGAGCAGTACTTC.